The 19 T cell receptor beta chains reported below all come from one sample, sequenced in a study of prognosis after radiotherapy for stage I lung cancer. Amplification of TCR beta CDR3 from genomic DNA used two-round multiplex PCR. Used in first-round PCR were primers specific to each TRBV and TRBJ gene. TCRdb re-called the multiplex PCR reads through MiXCR, storing one row per CDR3 protein. Of some 60,000 distinct CDR3 sequences listed, roughly 29% are singletons. The sequences come from PBMCs, collected before or after stereotactic body radiation therapy (not recorded which). Receptor source: a donor over 45 with non-small cell lung cancer.

Notes on this clonotype: The conserved closing phenylalanine or tryptophan is absent in this CDR3, likely reflecting a read error. This chain links TRBV7-2 with TRBJ1-2, with TRBD1 matching over 7 bases. The CDR3 spans 17 residues. Looked up from germline, CDR1 is SGHTA and CDR2 is FQGNSA. CDR3 DNA: TGTGCCAGCATCTTAGAGCCTCGGGGACAGAACAACTATGGCTACACCTCC. It translates to CASILEPRGQNNYGYTS.

This clonotype occurred many times. The chain joins TRBV20-1 to TRBJ1-3; D is possibly TRBD1 (5 bases). V was shortened by 0 bases and J by 3 bases, with 9 bases between the two germline ends. The germline V gene encodes CDR1 DFQATT and CDR2 SNEGSKA (reference sequence). The CDR3 extends over 14 amino acids. The CDR3 spells CSARDMTVGNTIYF. The CDR3 DNA reads as TGCAGTGCTAGAGATATGACAGTTGGAAACACCATATATTTT.

The CDR3 region has the DNA TGTGCCAGCAGCAACGGCGCGAATGAAAAACTGTTTTTT. Protein product: CASSNGANEKLFF. The V gene is TRBV5-4, the J gene TRBJ1-4; D not certain. The CDR3 has 13 amino acids. V lost 4 bases and J lost 5, with 9 bases in between. Germline loops: CDR1 SGHNT, CDR2 YYREEE (reference sequence).

Points on this clonotype: A much larger clone is a single base away; this may be a read error. This chain links TRBV29-1 with TRBJ2-5; D may be TRBD1 or TRBD2 (6 bases each). This CDR3 has 13 residues. Germline CDR1 SQVTM, CDR2 ANQGSEA. The CDR3 DNA reads TGCAGCGTTGAAGCAGGAGGGGGAGAGACCGAGTACTTC. It yields the protein CSVEAGGGETEYF.

This clonotype was counted ten times or more. The chain uses TRBV27 and TRBJ1-5; perhaps TRBD1 as D (5 bases). V lost 9 bases, J lost 0 bases, and 18 bases lay in between. There are 16 residues in the CDR3. Looked up from germline, CDR1 is MNHEY and CDR2 is SMNVEV (reference sequence). CDR3 sequence reads: CARGRAGAYSNQPQHF. The CDR3 nucleotides read TGTGCCAGGGGGAGGGCCGGGGCTTATAGCAATCAGCCCCAGCATTTT.

This clonotype occurred many times. V is TRBV20-1 and J is TRBJ2-5; 8 nucleotides agree with TRBD2. The J segment lost 2 bases and the V segment lost 0 bases, leaving 8 bases of the junction unmatched. This CDR3 has 16 residues. Germline CDR1 is DFQATT and CDR2 is SNEGSKA (reference sequence). CDR3: CSARDLLAGFQETQYF. The CDR3 DNA follows: TGCAGTGCTAGAGACCTGTTAGCGGGGTTTCAAGAGACCCAGTACTTC.

This clonotype was recorded a few times. This chain joins TRBV4-1 and TRBJ1-1; D is undetermined. With 1 base removed from V and 0 bases from J, the gap between germline ends came to 15 bases. Germline V gene lookup returns CDR1 MGHRA and CDR2 YSYEKL. The CDR3 spans 17 residues. The CDR3, as DNA: TGCGCCAGCAGCCAAGCCTACCGTGGAGTCATGAACACTGAAGCTTTCTTT. The encoded protein is CASSQAYRGVMNTEAFF.

Points on this clonotype: Being one base from a much bigger clone, this may be a read error. The chain combines TRBV9 with TRBJ2-4; D might be TRBD2 (5 bases). CDR3 length: 13 amino acids. Trimming stripped 6 bases from V and 3 bases from J, with 10 bases between. From germline, CDR1 is SGDLS and CDR2 YYNGEE. The CDR3 DNA follows: TGTGCCAGCAACCCCCGGGGCAAAAACATTCAGTACTTC. This translates into CASNPRGKNIQYF.

There are many counts of this clonotype. The chain recombines TRBV7-2 with TRBJ1-1, with TRBD1 matching 9 bases. Trimming at V came to 5 bases and at J to 8 bases, leaving 12 bases not matched to a gene. The CDR3 is 15 amino acids. Germline V gene lookup returns CDR1 SGHTA and CDR2 FQGNSA. Here the CDR3 reads CASSPAGTGHLEAFF. CDR3 nucleotides: TGTGCCAGCAGCCCGGCCGGGACAGGGCACCTAGAAGCTTTCTTT.

This clonotype was observed at least ten times. V gene TRBV7-2 combines with J gene TRBJ1-1; TRBD1 might be the D (5 bases). This CDR3 has 13 residues. V lost 1 base and J 11 bases, leaving 14 bases between the germline ends. Germline loops: CDR1 SGHTA, CDR2 FQGNSA. Here the CDR3 DNA reads TGTGCCAGCAGCTTAGTTTTTGGGGCAGCGGCTTTCTTT. Translating it yields CASSLVFGAAAFF.

This clonotype was seen repeatedly, ten times or more. The chain couples TRBV5-1 to TRBJ2-5; 8 bases are a match to TRBD2. CDR3 length: 14 residues. After removal of 6 bases from V and 10 bases from J, the junction contained 14 bases not matched to a gene. CDR1 is SGHRS and CDR2 is YFSETQ in the germline V gene. The CDR3 is CASNPAGGADHQYF. CDR3 nucleotide sequence: TGCGCCAGCAACCCGGCCGGGGGGGCGGACCACCAGTACTTC.

This clonotype has ten or more counts. The chain links TRBV20-1 to TRBJ1-1, with D tentatively TRBD1 (6 bases). The CDR3 loop spans 15 amino acids. Germline V gives CDR1 DFQATT, CDR2 SNEGSKA (reference sequence). The germline V and J ends were trimmed by 2 bases and 1 base, with 14 bases remaining between them. The CDR3 nucleotides read TGCAGTGCTAGATACGTAAGGGGACAGAACACTGAAGCTTTCTTT. Protein sequence: CSARYVRGQNTEAFF.

About this clonotype: A clone one base away is much larger, so this may be a read error. The J gene is TRBJ1-2, the V gene TRBV29-1; perhaps TRBD1 as D (6 bases). The germline V and J ends were trimmed by 6 bases and 4 bases, with 18 bases remaining between them. Germline V CDR1 and CDR2: SQVTM, ANQGSEA. This CDR3 comprises 14 residues. As DNA, the CDR3 is TGCAGCGTCGCTTCGGGACATGGGGCCTATGGCTACACCTTC. Its protein is CSVASGHGAYGYTF.

This clonotype has at least ten counts. The chain carries TRBV30 and TRBJ2-5; D gene uncertain. Looked up from germline, CDR1 is GTSNPN and CDR2 is SVGIG (reference sequence). The CDR3 is made up of 13 amino acids. Trimming removed 0 bases at V and 3 bases at J, with 8 bases between. The CDR3 nucleotides are TGTGCCTGGAGTGTACTTGGAGAAGAGACCCAGTACTTC. Translating it yields CAWSVLGEETQYF.

As regards this clonotype: A read error may be the cause here, since a much bigger clone is one base away. The genes are TRBV19 and TRBJ2-7; the match to TRBD1 covers 7 bases. This CDR3 contains 17 residues. Germline CDR1 LNHDA, CDR2 SQIVND (reference sequence). V lost 7 bases and J lost 0; bases outside the gene matches: 15. CDR3 sequence: CASINPPQGQSSYEQYF. DNA for the CDR3: TGTGCCAGTATTAACCCCCCCCAGGGACAGAGCTCCTACGAGCAGTACTTC.

J is TRBJ1-1 and V is TRBV4-3; D gene ambiguous. V lost 1 base to trimming and J lost 3 bases, with 15 bases between them. Looked up from germline, CDR1 is LGHNA and CDR2 is YSLEER. The CDR3 totals 16 residues. The CDR3 spells CASSQGLSGLYTEAFF. The DNA for the CDR3 is TGCGCCAGCAGCCAAGGTCTAAGTGGGCTTTACACTGAAGCTTTCTTT.

This chain connects TRBV7-2 to TRBJ1-6; 8 positions match TRBD1. The CDR3 length is 17 residues. Germline lookup yields CDR1 SGHTA and CDR2 FQGNSA. V gave up 1 base and J gave up 8 bases; unmatched junction bases: 10. DNA for the CDR3: TGTGCCAGCAGCTTAGAGTTCCAGGGGGCATTAGATTCACCCCTCCACTTT. It encodes CASSLEFQGALDSPLHF.

To note about this clonotype: The junction differs from germline at one of its ends, possibly a read error. The J gene is TRBJ1-2, the V gene TRBV19; D gene uncertain. Germline CDR1 is LNHDA and CDR2 is SQIVND (reference sequence). The CDR3 loop spans 13 amino acids. CDR3 amino acids: CASTTGRPYGYTF. In DNA form, the CDR3 reads TGTGCCAGTACCACGGGCAGGCCCTATGGATACACCTTC.

This clonotype showed up many times. J is TRBJ2-7 and V is TRBV20-1; the match to TRBD1 covers 7 bases. CDR1 and CDR2 (germline): DFQATT, SNEGSKA (reference sequence). V lost 0 bases to trimming and J lost 0 bases; unmatched junction nucleotides: 5. CDR3 length: 15 amino acids. The CDR3 sequence is CSARDGRGLSYEQYF. The CDR3 DNA reads as TGCAGTGCTAGAGATGGTAGGGGGCTCTCCTACGAGCAGTACTTC.